Listed here are 8 T cell receptor beta chains from one sample, sequenced in a study of blood T cells in healthy people across ages. A second PCR of 7 to 11 cycles used a sample-barcoded 5' primer and a J-beta primer mix. One entry per CDR3 protein results from TCRdb running MiXCR on the 5' RACE reads. The sample has approximately 790,000 distinct CDR3 sequences, approximately 59% seen once. The sequencing sample was made of blood. The receptors derive from a man aged 25 to 40 in good health.

The chain has TRBV6-1 and TRBJ1-2, with 7 bases identical to TRBD1. The CDR3 contains 14 residues. Germline trimming cut 2 bases from V and 7 bases from J; bases unmatched to any gene: 7. Germline lookup yields CDR1 MNHNS and CDR2 SASEGT. CDR3 coding DNA: TGTGCCAGCAGTGAATTCGGGACAGCGGTTGGCTACACCTTC. Translated: CASSEFGTAVGYTF.

The gene calls are TRBV6-1 and TRBJ2-7; TRBD2 matches at 8 bases. Germline CDR1 MNHNS, CDR2 SASEGT. Germline trimming cut 5 bases from V and 3 bases from J; bases unmatched to any gene: 6. This CDR3 contains 14 residues. The CDR3 here is CASSNSGGFYEQYF. As DNA, the CDR3 is TGTGCCAGCAGTAACAGCGGGGGTTTCTACGAGCAGTACTTC.

The chain couples TRBV7-9 to TRBJ1-1; 8 bases fit TRBD1. This CDR3 is built from 16 residues. V dropped 3 bases and J dropped 0; count of bases not matched to a gene: 6. Germline loops: CDR1 SEHNR, CDR2 FQNEAQ (reference sequence). The CDR3 DNA reads TGTGCCAGCAGCTTCGGCGGGACAGGCATGAACACTGAAGCTTTCTTT. Residues: CASSFGGTGMNTEAFF.

The genes are TRBV12-3 or TRBV12-4 and TRBJ2-4; 9 nucleotides align to TRBD1. The end of the DNA is better explained by TRBJ2-7, so the J call may be wrong. The CDR3 loop spans 14 amino acids. CDR3 DNA sequence: TGTGCCAGCAGTTTCGGGACAGGGTTGAACGAGCAGTACTTC. It specifies CASSFGTGLNEQYF.

This clonotype was recorded a few times. The V and J genes are TRBV18 and TRBJ2-7; D is ambiguous. CDR1 and CDR2 from the germline V gene are KGHSH and LQKENI. The germline V and J ends were trimmed by 3 bases and 3 bases, with 6 bases remaining between them. The CDR3 spans 12 residues. DNA for the CDR3: TGTGCCAGCTCACCGTCGGACTACGAGCAGTACTTC. It codes for CASSPSDYEQYF.

This clonotype was picked up one time. V and J are TRBV4-1 and TRBJ2-1; D unclear. The CDR3 spans 17 residues. Germline-derived CDR1 and CDR2 are MGHRA and YSYEKL. Trimming shortened V by 4 bases and J by 5 bases, and 21 bases separated the two germline ends. The CDR3 sequence: CASSREVLLLVDNEQFF. The CDR3 DNA follows: TGCGCCAGCAGCCGCGAAGTGCTACTACTCGTTGACAATGAGCAGTTCTTC.

This clonotype has a handful of counts. The chain uses TRBV5-6 and TRBJ2-4; D ambiguous. CDR3 length: 11 amino acids. Germline loops: CDR1 SGHDT, CDR2 YYEEEE. Trimming removed 3 bases at V and 5 bases at J, with 3 bases between. DNA of the CDR3: TGTGCCAGCAGCTGGGAAAACATTCAGTACTTC. Protein sequence: CASSWENIQYF.

Note on this clonotype: An end of the junction does not agree with germline; a read error may underlie this. The chain uses TRBV10-3 and TRBJ1-4; 7 nucleotides align to TRBD1. The CDR3 loop spans 15 amino acids. Germline V CDR1 and CDR2: ENHRY, SYGVKD. CDR3 in DNA: TGTGCCATAAGTGAGAGGGGACAGTCCAATGAAAAACTGTTTTTT. This translates into CAISERGQSNEKLFF.